The 19 T cell receptor beta chains listed next were all sequenced from one sample in a study of blood T cell repertoires in COVID-19. TCRdb's table, derived via immunoSEQ multiplex PCR, lists solely in-frame clones and lacks some. The sample includes roughly 280,000 clones, about nine tenths of them seen just once. Material: peripheral blood. The origin of the receptors is a woman aged 30 to 39 with COVID-19, enrolled during active disease.

The chain uses TRBV2 and TRBJ2-3, with D perhaps matching TRBD1 (6 bases). Deletions cut 2 bases from V and 1 base from J, with 10 bases between. The CDR3 has 15 residues. Germline V CDR1 and CDR2: SNHLY, FYNNEI. CDR3 DNA sequence: TGTGCCAGCAGTGAATGGACAGCCGGCACAGATACGCAGTATTTT. It specifies CASSEWTAGTDTQYF.

The rearrangement links TRBV5-5 to TRBJ1-5; D gene unclear. V was shortened by 0 bases and J by 5 bases, with 6 bases between the two germline ends. The CDR3 loop spans 13 amino acids. The germline CDR1 and CDR2 sequences are SGHKS and YYEKEE (reference sequence). The CDR3 is CASSLAPDQPQHF. The CDR3 nucleotides are TGTGCCAGCAGCTTGGCCCCTGATCAGCCCCAGCATTTT.

This clone has just one count. This chain joins TRBV2 and TRBJ2-1, with a weak D call TRBD1 (5 bases). The CDR3 sequence is 13 residues long. V was shortened by 0 bases and J by 9 bases, with 9 bases between the two germline ends. Germline CDR1 and CDR2: SNHLY and FYNNEI. The CDR3 region is CASSEAGLPEQFF. CDR3 nucleotides: TGTGCCAGCAGTGAAGCGGGGCTACCTGAGCAGTTCTTC.

The chain couples TRBV5-1 to TRBJ2-2; 14 bases fit TRBD2. CDR1 SGHRS and CDR2 YFSETQ come from the germline V gene. Trimming cost V 2 bases and J 3 bases; bases outside gene matches: 3. The CDR3 spans 17 residues. The CDR3: CASSFRLAGGDTGELFF. The CDR3 nucleotides are TGCGCCAGCAGCTTTAGACTAGCGGGAGGGGACACCGGGGAGCTGTTTTTT.

V and J are TRBV18 and TRBJ2-2; D is unresolved. CDR3 size: 14 residues. V gave up 3 bases and J gave up 6 bases, with 11 bases separating them. Germline CDR1 and CDR2: KGHSH and LQKENI. CDR3 DNA sequence: TGTGCCAGCTCACCCCCCCCACCGGCCGGGGAGCTGTTTTTT. Translating it yields CASSPPPPAGELFF.

V gene TRBV4-1 combines with J gene TRBJ2-1; D uncertain. The CDR3 loop spans 12 amino acids. Germline V lookup: CDR1 MGHRA, CDR2 YSYEKL. V gave up 0 bases and J gave up 10 bases, with 7 bases separating them. The CDR3 nucleotides are TGCGCCAGCAGCCAAGATCACGGGGAGCAGTTCTTC. It is translated as CASSQDHGEQFF.

The CDR3 spells CASSFSSGSVRVQYF. The CDR3 nucleotides read TGTGCCAGCAGTTTCTCTAGCGGGAGCGTACGGGTGCAGTACTTC. The chain is built from TRBV27 and TRBJ2-7, with 10 bases fitting TRBD2. CDR1 and CDR2 from the germline V gene are MNHEY and SMNVEV (reference sequence). V lost 3 bases to trimming and J lost 9 bases; unmatched junction nucleotides: 11. The CDR3 spans 15 residues.

This CDR3 is CASSWGWQGNEQYF. The DNA for the CDR3 is TGCGCCAGCAGCTGGGGCTGGCAGGGTAACGAGCAGTACTTC. The chain links TRBV5-1 to TRBJ2-7; a weak D match, TRBD1 (5 bases). The V gene lost 3 bases and the J gene lost 5 bases, with 15 bases spanning the gap. The CDR3 consists of 14 residues. Germline V gene data show CDR1 as SGHRS and CDR2 as YFSETQ.

This chain connects TRBV6-5 to TRBJ1-4, with 7 bases that match TRBD1. Germline-derived CDR1 and CDR2 are MNHEY and SVGAGI. V lost 4 bases and J lost 7; bases outside the gene matches: 3. The CDR3 has 13 residues. The CDR3 sequence: CASSLNRGEKLFF. CDR3 DNA sequence: TGTGCCAGCAGTTTGAACAGGGGTGAAAAACTGTTTTTT.

The chain links TRBV2 to TRBJ2-5; D remains ambiguous. The germline V gene encodes CDR1 SNHLY and CDR2 FYNNEI. The CDR3 is made up of 12 amino acids. V was trimmed by 6 bases and J by 0 bases, leaving 5 bases between them. The CDR3 DNA sequence: TGTGCCAGCAGGGCCGACCAAGAGACCCAGTACTTC. This sequence encodes CASRADQETQYF.

The J gene is TRBJ2-2, the V gene TRBV3-1 (or the pseudogene TRBV3-2), with 7 nucleotides matching TRBD2. The germline V gene encodes CDR1 LGHDT and CDR2 YNNKEL (reference sequence). The CDR3 spans 17 residues. The trim removed 4 bases at V and 0 bases at J, leaving 8 bases unmatched. This chain's CDR3 is CASSLWGGLPNTGELFF. As DNA, the CDR3 is TGTGCCAGCAGCCTCTGGGGGGGACTACCGAACACCGGGGAGCTGTTTTTT.

The CDR3 sequence: CASSPGRFIDEQYF. The CDR3 DNA sequence: TGTGCCAGCAGCCCGGGAAGGTTCATCGACGAGCAGTACTTC. The J gene is TRBJ2-7, the V gene TRBV11-3; tentative D call: TRBD2 (5 bases). Germline CDR1 SGHNT, CDR2 YENEEA. With 5 bases removed from V and 5 bases from J, the gap between germline ends came to 16 bases. The CDR3 spans 14 residues.

This clone was recorded a few times. This sequence joins TRBV30 and TRBJ1-2; TRBD1 agrees at 11 bases. The V gene's germline CDR1 is GTSNPN and CDR2 SVGIG (reference sequence). V was clipped by 3 bases and J by 4 bases; unmatched bases: 7. The CDR3 length is 15 residues. Written as DNA, the CDR3 is TGTGCCTGGAGACAAGGACAGGGGGCGATCTATGGCTACACCTTC. It yields the protein CAWRQGQGAIYGYTF.

The V call is TRBV3-1 (or the pseudogene TRBV3-2), the J call TRBJ2-1; D is unclear. This CDR3 has 12 residues. V dropped 4 bases and J dropped 4 bases, with 5 bases sitting between them. Looked up from germline, CDR1 is LGHDT and CDR2 is YNNKEL (reference sequence). The CDR3: CASSPQYNEQFF. CDR3 nucleotide sequence: TGTGCCAGCAGCCCCCAGTACAATGAGCAGTTCTTC.

The chain links TRBV28 to TRBJ2-1; 14 bases agree with TRBD2. The CDR3 consists of 17 residues. The germline CDR1 and CDR2 sequences are MDHEN and SYDVKM. The trim removed 6 bases at V and 8 bases at J, leaving 12 bases unmatched. CDR3 coding DNA: TGTGCCAGCAGGGACCCTCCCGGGACTAGCGGGAGCCATGAGCAGTTCTTC. Encoded protein: CASRDPPGTSGSHEQFF.

The CDR3 loop reads CASRQGEAFF. The CDR3 coding sequence is TGTGCCAGCAGGCAGGGTGAAGCTTTCTTT. The V and J genes are TRBV6-5 and TRBJ1-1; D might be TRBD1 (5 bases). V lost 6 bases to trimming and J lost 7 bases, with 6 bases between them. Germline CDR1 and CDR2: MNHEY and SVGAGI. This CDR3 has 10 amino acids.

The chain recombines TRBV6-1 with TRBJ2-3; 10 bases match TRBD2. Trimming at V came to 0 bases and at J to 4 bases, leaving 1 base not matched to a gene. The CDR3 consists of 15 residues. CDR1 and CDR2 from the germline V gene are MNHNS and SASEGT. The DNA for the CDR3 is TGTGCCAGCAGTGAAGCTAGCGGGAGGCCAGATACGCAGTATTTT. It codes for CASSEASGRPDTQYF.

The rearrangement links TRBV7-2 to TRBJ2-5; D remains unclear. Germline V CDR1 and CDR2: SGHTA, FQGNSA. This CDR3 region has 14 residues. The V end was cut by 0 bases, the J end by 2 bases, with 7 bases between. The CDR3 nucleotides read TGTGCCAGCAGCTTAGCAGTACATCAAGAGACCCAGTACTTC. Its translation: CASSLAVHQETQYF.

V and J are TRBV28 and TRBJ2-6, with 8 nucleotides matching TRBD1. The CDR3 length is 16 residues. V lost 2 bases to trimming and J lost 3 bases; unmatched junction nucleotides: 3. Per germline, CDR1 MDHEN and CDR2 SYDVKM. Here the CDR3 DNA reads TGTGCCAGCAGTTTACAGGGGGCAAATGGGGCCAACGTCCTGACTTTC. Translated: CASSLQGANGANVLTF.